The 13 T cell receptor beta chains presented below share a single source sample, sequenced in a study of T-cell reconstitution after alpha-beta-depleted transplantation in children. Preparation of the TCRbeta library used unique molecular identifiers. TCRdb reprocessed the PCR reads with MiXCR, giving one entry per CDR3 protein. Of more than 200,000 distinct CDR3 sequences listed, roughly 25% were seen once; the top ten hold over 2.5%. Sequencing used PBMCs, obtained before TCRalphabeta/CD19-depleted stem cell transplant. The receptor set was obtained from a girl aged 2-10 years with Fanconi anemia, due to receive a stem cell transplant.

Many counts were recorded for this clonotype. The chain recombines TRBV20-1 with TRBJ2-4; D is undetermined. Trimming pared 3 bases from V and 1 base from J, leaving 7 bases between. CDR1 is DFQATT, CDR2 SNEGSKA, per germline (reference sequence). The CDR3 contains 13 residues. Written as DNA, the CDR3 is TGCAGTGCTAGGGTGGTGGCCAAAAACATTCAGTACTTC. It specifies CSARVVAKNIQYF.

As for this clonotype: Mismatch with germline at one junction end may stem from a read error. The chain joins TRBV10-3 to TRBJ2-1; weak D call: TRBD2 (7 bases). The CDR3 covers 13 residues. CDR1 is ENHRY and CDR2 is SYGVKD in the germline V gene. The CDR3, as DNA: TGTTCCATCAAAGGGGGGGCGCAGGATGAGCAGTTCTTC. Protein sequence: CSIKGGAQDEQFF.

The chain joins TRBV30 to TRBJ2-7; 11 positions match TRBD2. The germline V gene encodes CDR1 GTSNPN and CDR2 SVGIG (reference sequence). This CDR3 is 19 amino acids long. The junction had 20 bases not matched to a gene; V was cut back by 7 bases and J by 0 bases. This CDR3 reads CASDRHRLAGPTSSYEQYF. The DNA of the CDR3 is TGTGCCTCCGACCGACACAGACTAGCGGGGCCGACAAGCTCCTACGAGCAGTACTTC.

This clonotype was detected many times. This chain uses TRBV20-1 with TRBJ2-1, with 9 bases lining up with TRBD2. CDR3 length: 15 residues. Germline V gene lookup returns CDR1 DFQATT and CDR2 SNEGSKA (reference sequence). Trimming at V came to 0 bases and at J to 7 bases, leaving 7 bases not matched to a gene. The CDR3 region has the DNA TGCAGTGCTAGAGATCAGGGCGGGGGGGGTAATGAGCAGTTCTTC. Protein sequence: CSARDQGGGGNEQFF.

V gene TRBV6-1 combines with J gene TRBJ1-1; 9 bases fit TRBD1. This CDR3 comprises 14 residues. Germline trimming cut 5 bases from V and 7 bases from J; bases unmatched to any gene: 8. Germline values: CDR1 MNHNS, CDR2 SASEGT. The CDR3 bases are TGTGCCAGCAGTACACAGGGGGCTTGGGGTGAAGCTTTCTTT. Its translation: CASSTQGAWGEAFF.

The DNA for the CDR3 is TGTGCCAGCAGCTCCACAAGGGGGAGTTGGAATGAGCAGTTCTTC. Protein: CASSSTRGSWNEQFF. The chain recombines TRBV7-9 with TRBJ2-1; D might be TRBD1 (6 bases). CDR1 is SEHNR and CDR2 is FQNEAQ in the germline V gene (reference sequence). V was clipped by 4 bases and J by 7 bases, with 17 bases between them. This CDR3 is built from 15 residues.

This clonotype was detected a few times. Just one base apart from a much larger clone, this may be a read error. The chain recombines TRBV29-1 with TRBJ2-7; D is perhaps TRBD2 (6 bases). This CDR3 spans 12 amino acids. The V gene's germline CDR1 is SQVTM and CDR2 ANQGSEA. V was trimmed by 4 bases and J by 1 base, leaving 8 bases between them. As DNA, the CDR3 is TGCAGCGTTGTAGCGGAGTCCTACGAGCAGTACTTC. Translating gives CSVVAESYEQYF.

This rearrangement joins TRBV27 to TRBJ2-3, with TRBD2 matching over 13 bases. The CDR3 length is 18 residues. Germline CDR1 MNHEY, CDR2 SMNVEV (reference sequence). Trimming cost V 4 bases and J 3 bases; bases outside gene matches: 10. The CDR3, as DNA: TGTGCCAGCAGTTACGGACTAGCGGGAGAGGATTGGACAGATACGCAGTATTTT. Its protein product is CASSYGLAGEDWTDTQYF.

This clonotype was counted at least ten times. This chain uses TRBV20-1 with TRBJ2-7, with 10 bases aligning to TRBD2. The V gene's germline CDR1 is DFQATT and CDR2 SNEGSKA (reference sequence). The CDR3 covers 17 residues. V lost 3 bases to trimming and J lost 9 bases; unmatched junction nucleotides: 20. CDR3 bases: TGCAGTGCTAGGGCTAGCGGGAGTGAAGTGACGATTGGTCGGCAGTACTTC. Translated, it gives CSARASGSEVTIGRQYF.

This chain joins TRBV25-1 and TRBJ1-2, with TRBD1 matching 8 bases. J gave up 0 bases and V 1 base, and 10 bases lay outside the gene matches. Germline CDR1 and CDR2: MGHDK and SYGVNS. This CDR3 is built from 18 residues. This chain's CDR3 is CASSELIGQGSANYGYTF. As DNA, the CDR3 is TGTGCCAGCAGTGAATTGATCGGACAGGGCTCCGCTAACTATGGCTACACCTTC.

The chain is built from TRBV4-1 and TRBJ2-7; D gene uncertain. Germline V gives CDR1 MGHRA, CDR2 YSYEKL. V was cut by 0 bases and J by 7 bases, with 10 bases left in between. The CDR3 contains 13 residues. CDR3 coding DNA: TGCGCCAGCAGCCAAGATCGAGTGGGGGAGCAGTACTTC. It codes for CASSQDRVGEQYF.

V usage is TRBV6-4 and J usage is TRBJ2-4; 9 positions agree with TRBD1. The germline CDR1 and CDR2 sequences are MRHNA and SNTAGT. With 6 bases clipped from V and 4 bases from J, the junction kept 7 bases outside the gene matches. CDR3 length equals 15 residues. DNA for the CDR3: TGTGCCAGCAGCCGACGGGGACAGGGTAAAAACATTCAGTACTTC. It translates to CASSRRGQGKNIQYF.

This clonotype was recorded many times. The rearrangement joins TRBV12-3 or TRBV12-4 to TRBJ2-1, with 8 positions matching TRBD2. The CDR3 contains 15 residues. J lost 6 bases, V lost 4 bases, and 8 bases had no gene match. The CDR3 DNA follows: TGTGCCAGCAGTTCACATAGCGGGATTACCAATGAGCAGTTCTTC. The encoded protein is CASSSHSGITNEQFF.